Presented here are 23 T cell receptor beta chains from one specimen sequenced in a study of response to subunit inactivated influenza vaccine. TCRdb reanalysed the RT-PCR reads using MiXCR and keeps one entry per CDR3 protein. This sample carries about 700,000 distinct CDR3 sequences, 15% to 19% of them seen once, and the ten largest clones take approximately 10%. Sequencing was performed on PBMCs from blood, taken roughly 13 days after vaccination. These receptors originate from a middle-aged man who received an inactivated influenza vaccine.

This clonotype was counted only a few times. This chain joins TRBV20-1 and TRBJ2-7; possibly TRBD2 for D (5 bases). The CDR3 covers 15 residues. The V end lost 5 bases, the J end lost 4 bases, and 21 bases lay between the germline ends. Germline CDR1 and CDR2: DFQATT and SNEGSKA (reference sequence). This chain's CDR3 is CSAAPPWASSYEQYF. The CDR3 DNA reads as TGCAGTGCTGCCCCCCCCTGGGCTAGCAGTTACGAGCAGTACTTC.

This clonotype was picked up many times. The chain carries TRBV5-1 and TRBJ2-3; D could derive from TRBD1 or TRBD2 (5 bases each). From germline, CDR1 is SGHRS and CDR2 YFSETQ. The CDR3 length is 14 residues. V was trimmed by 4 bases and J by 9 bases, leaving 18 bases between them. The DNA of the CDR3 is TGCGCCAGCAGCATCGGGGCCCCCTCCGGGACGCAGTATTTT. Residues: CASSIGAPSGTQYF. The full variable domain, its missing parts supplied by reference TRBV5-1 and TRBJ2-3, is KAGVTQTPRYLIKTRGQQVTLSCSPISGHRSVSWYQQTPGQGLQFLFEYFSETQRNKGNFPGRFSGRQFSNSRSEMNVSTLELGDSALYLCASSIGAPSGTQYFGPGTRLTVL.

This clonotype was seen a handful of times. The CDR3 loop is CASSFVDRGLTDSPLHF. In nucleotides, the CDR3 is TGTGCCAGCAGCTTCGTGGACAGGGGGTTGACGGATTCACCCCTCCACTTT. The chain joins TRBV7-2 to TRBJ1-6, with 10 bases lining up with TRBD1. Germline V gene lookup returns CDR1 SGHTA and CDR2 FQGNSA. Trimming removed 3 bases from V and 8 bases from J; junction bases left unmatched: 10. The CDR3 is 17 residues long.

Of note for this clonotype: An end of the junction does not agree with germline; a read error may underlie this. The chain links TRBV9 to TRBJ2-4; 8 bases map to TRBD2. The CDR3 is 14 residues long. Germline CDR1 and CDR2: SGDLS and YYNGEE. Here the CDR3 reads CASSDGLAINIQYF. CDR3 DNA: TGTGCCAGCAGCGACGGACTAGCCATAAACATTCAGTACTTC.

The chain carries TRBV11-1 and TRBJ2-5, with TRBD2 identical over 7 bases. The CDR3 length is 15 residues. V shed 5 bases, J shed 5 bases, and the junction held 11 bases outside the gene matches. The germline gives CDR1 SGHAT, CDR2 FQDESV (reference sequence). The CDR3 protein is CASSPGLVMGETQYF. The CDR3 nucleotides are TGTGCCAGCAGCCCCGGACTAGTAATGGGGGAGACCCAGTACTTC.

The rearrangement uses TRBV9 and TRBJ1-1; no clear D. CDR3 length: 14 residues. Germline V lookup: CDR1 SGDLS, CDR2 YYNGEE. Trimming cost V 0 bases and J 4 bases, with 10 bases left between them. The CDR3 protein is CASSVADLSTEAFF. The CDR3 DNA reads as TGTGCCAGCAGCGTAGCGGACTTAAGCACTGAAGCTTTCTTT.

This rearrangement joins TRBV5-1 to TRBJ2-1; the D gene is possibly TRBD2 (6 bases). Germline assignment: CDR1 SGHRS and CDR2 YFSETQ. The CDR3 spans 14 residues. V lost 7 bases, J lost 4 bases, and 15 bases lay in between. The CDR3 loop reads CASSTGGTYNEQFF. The CDR3 region has the DNA TGCGCCAGCTCAACTGGGGGGACGTACAATGAGCAGTTCTTC. The full variable domain, with the rest looked up from reference TRBV5-1 and TRBJ2-1, is KAGVTQTPRYLIKTRGQQVTLSCSPISGHRSVSWYQQTPGQGLQFLFEYFSETQRNKGNFPGRFSGRQFSNSRSEMNVSTLELGDSALYLCASSTGGTYNEQFFGPGTRLTVL.

There are a few counts of this clonotype. The chain joins TRBV5-1 to TRBJ2-1; D remains unclear. With 1 base removed from V and 9 bases from J, the gap between germline ends came to 11 bases. CDR3 length equals 13 residues. CDR1 and CDR2 from the germline V gene are SGHRS and YFSETQ. CDR3 residues: CASSLTGVVEQFF. Here the CDR3 DNA reads TGCGCCAGCAGCTTGACTGGGGTGGTTGAGCAGTTCTTC.

This clonotype appeared once. At one end the junction does not follow the germline gene, possibly because of a read error. This chain uses TRBV4-1 with TRBJ2-7; the D is unclear. CDR1 is MGHRA and CDR2 is YSYEKL in the germline V gene. The CDR3 has 13 residues. The CDR3 DNA follows: TGCGCCAGCAGCCAAGATGGAATGGTCGAGCAGAACTTC. This gives the protein CASSQDGMVEQNF.

This rearrangement joins TRBV4-2 to TRBJ2-2; TRBD2 aligns across 12 bases. This CDR3 has 17 residues. CDR1 is LGHNA and CDR2 is YNFKEQ in the germline V gene. J lost 3 bases, V lost 6 bases, and 8 bases had no gene match. The CDR3 region is CASRQLAGGPDTGELFF. The CDR3 DNA follows: TGTGCCAGCAGGCAGCTAGCGGGGGGGCCGGACACCGGGGAGCTGTTTTTT.

This sequence joins TRBV5-1 and TRBJ1-2; 7 bases align to TRBD1. V shed 5 bases and J 5 bases; nucleotides not matched to a gene: 9. Per the germline V gene, CDR1 is SGHRS and CDR2 is YFSETQ. The CDR3 covers 14 residues. The CDR3 sequence: CASSPGQTVYGYTF. In DNA form, the CDR3 reads TGCGCCAGCAGTCCGGGACAGACTGTATATGGCTACACCTTC.

This clonotype has ten or more counts. The V gene is TRBV9, the J gene TRBJ2-5; TRBD2 is a possible D gene (5 bases). The CDR3 is 14 residues long. The germline V gene encodes CDR1 SGDLS and CDR2 YYNGEE. The ends were cut back, 4 bases at V and 2 bases at J, with 12 bases in the middle. The CDR3 DNA reads TGTGCCAGCAGCCTTGGCACTAGACAAGAGACCCAGTACTTC. Amino acid sequence: CASSLGTRQETQYF.

This clonotype was found a few times. The chain uses TRBV12-3 or TRBV12-4 and TRBJ2-1, with 15 bases fitting TRBD2. This CDR3 is 17 amino acids long. The V gene end was trimmed by 6 bases and the J gene end by 6 bases; junction bases not matched to a gene: 9. The CDR3 DNA reads TGTGCCAGCAGCACCGGGACTAGCGGGGGGCCTCGCAATGAGCAGTTCTTC. Its protein is CASSTGTSGGPRNEQFF.

V usage is TRBV13 and J usage is TRBJ2-1, with 8 bases aligning to TRBD1. V trimming: 0 bases; J trimming: 8 bases; junction bases outside the gene matches: 3. Germline-derived CDR1 and CDR2 are PRHDT and FYEKMQ (reference sequence). The CDR3 is 14 amino acids. The CDR3 sequence is CASSLGTGVYEQFF. In DNA, the CDR3 is TGTGCCAGCAGCTTAGGGACAGGGGTCTATGAGCAGTTCTTC.

This clonotype has only a few counts. This chain joins TRBV27 and TRBJ2-3; 8 bases fit TRBD1. The V gene's germline CDR1 is MNHEY and CDR2 SMNVEV (reference sequence). This CDR3 region has 15 residues. The J segment lost 6 bases and the V segment lost 4 bases, leaving 9 bases of the junction unmatched. In DNA form, the CDR3 reads TGTGCCAGCAGTTCGAAGCGGACAGGGATGGATACGCAGTATTTT. Translation: CASSSKRTGMDTQYF.

This chain's CDR3 is CASRNGAGGANEQFF. As DNA, the CDR3 is TGTGCCAGCAGGAACGGGGCTGGCGGAGCCAATGAGCAGTTCTTC. This chain joins TRBV27 and TRBJ2-1, with D perhaps assigned TRBD1 or TRBD2 (5 bases each). The CDR3 is 15 residues long. V gave up 6 bases and J gave up 6 bases, with 18 bases separating them. CDR1 is MNHEY, CDR2 SMNVEV, per germline (reference sequence).

The rearrangement uses TRBV30 and TRBJ1-1, with TRBD1 matching 11 bases. Losses at the gene ends were 1 base for V and 0 bases for J; bases not matched to a gene: 4. CDR1 and CDR2 from the germline V gene are GTSNPN and SVGIG (reference sequence). The CDR3 is made up of 16 amino acids. CDR3 nucleotide sequence: TGTGCCTGGAGTGCTGGGACAGGGGGGATGAACACTGAAGCTTTCTTT. As protein: CAWSAGTGGMNTEAFF.

DNA of the CDR3: TGCAGTGCTAGAGAGGGCGCGGCGGGACCCTTCGGAGAGCAGTACTTC. Translated, it gives CSAREGAAGPFGEQYF. The gene calls are TRBV20-1 and TRBJ2-7; a possible D gene is TRBD2 (6 bases). The CDR3 sequence is 16 residues long. The ends were cut back, 0 bases at V and 7 bases at J, with 22 bases in the middle. CDR1 and CDR2 from the germline V gene are DFQATT and SNEGSKA (reference sequence).

This clonotype was seen a few times. J is TRBJ2-1 and V is TRBV11-2; D is uncertain. CDR1 is SGHAT and CDR2 is FQNNGV in the germline V gene. V was shortened by 5 bases and J by 8 bases, with 10 bases between the two germline ends. The CDR3 loop spans 12 amino acids. DNA of the CDR3: TGTGCCAGCAGCCTCCGCCGCGATGAGCAGTTCTTC. It specifies CASSLRRDEQFF.

This clonotype was seen a handful of times. The rearrangement links TRBV20-1 to TRBJ2-7, with 7 nucleotides matching TRBD2. CDR3 length: 12 amino acids. V was pared by 5 bases and J by 5 bases, with 6 bases of the junction left unmatched. CDR1 DFQATT and CDR2 SNEGSKA come from the germline V gene (reference sequence). CDR3 region: CSAQAGKDEQYF. CDR3 DNA sequence: TGCAGTGCTCAAGCGGGAAAGGACGAGCAGTACTTC.

In this sample, this clonotype turned up a few times. The chain has TRBV5-1 and TRBJ2-4; possible D gene TRBD1, 6 bases. The CDR3 is 15 amino acids. From germline, CDR1 is SGHRS and CDR2 YFSETQ. V was clipped by 0 bases and J by 8 bases, with 15 bases between them. The CDR3 reads CASSLGGRDVDIQYF. The CDR3 region has the DNA TGCGCCAGCAGCTTGGGGGGGCGAGATGTGGACATTCAGTACTTC.

The chain recombines TRBV5-1 with TRBJ2-1; 10 bases line up with TRBD1. V lost 3 bases, J lost 1 base, and 7 bases stayed unmatched. Germline CDR1 and CDR2: SGHRS and YFSETQ. This CDR3 has 17 residues. Here the CDR3 reads CASSSTTGGISYNEQFF. In nucleotides, the CDR3 is TGCGCCAGCAGCTCGACGACAGGGGGCATATCCTACAATGAGCAGTTCTTC.

This clonotype was seen only a few times. V gene TRBV6-2 or TRBV6-3 combines with J gene TRBJ1-1; 9 bases map to TRBD1. V trimming: 6 bases; J trimming: 7 bases; junction bases outside the gene matches: 9. The length of the CDR3 is 14 residues. Germline CDR1 MNHEY, CDR2 SVGEGT. The CDR3 sequence: CASSYYRDRVEAFF. The CDR3 DNA is TGTGCCAGCAGCTATTACAGGGACAGGGTTGAAGCTTTCTTT.